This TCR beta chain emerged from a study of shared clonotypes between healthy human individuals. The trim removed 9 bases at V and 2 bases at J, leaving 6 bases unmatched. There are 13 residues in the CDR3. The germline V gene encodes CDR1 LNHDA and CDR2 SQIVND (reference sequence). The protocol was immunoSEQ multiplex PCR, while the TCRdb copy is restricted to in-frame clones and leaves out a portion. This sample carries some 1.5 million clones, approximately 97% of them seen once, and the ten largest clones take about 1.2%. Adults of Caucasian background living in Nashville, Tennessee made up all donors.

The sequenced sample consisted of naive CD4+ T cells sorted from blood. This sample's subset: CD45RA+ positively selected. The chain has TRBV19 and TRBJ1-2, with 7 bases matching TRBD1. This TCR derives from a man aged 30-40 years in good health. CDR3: CASKTDRNYGYTF. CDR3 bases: TGTGCCAGCAAGACGGACAGGAACTATGGCTACACCTTC. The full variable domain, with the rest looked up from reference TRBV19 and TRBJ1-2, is DGGITQSPKYLFRKEGQNVTLSCEQNLNHDAMYWYRQDPGQGLRLIYYSQIVNDFQKGDIAEGYSVSREKKESFPLTVTSAQKNPTAFYLCASKTDRNYGYTFGSGTRLTVV.